This record looks at one T cell receptor beta chain sequence and its context. The antigen is not known. This record belongs to a study of OX40 agonist ivuxolimab in advanced cancers. Study information: The study enrolled dose-escalation patients with hepatocellular carcinoma, melanoma, renal cell or head and neck cancer. The mean age was approximately 56 years, ranging from 23 to 79, with more than 70% of participants male.

Using immunoSEQ multiplex PCR, the repertoire was profiled, and TCRdb retains in-frame clones only, with some absent. The sample lists approximately 73,000 clones; less than 90% were seen once. Study-wide results and limits: Among the lowest peripheral clonal expansion occurred in 0.1-3.0 mg/kg partial responders. Expanded clones were, on average, more numerous among CD8+ T cells than CD4+.

This CDR3 has 12 residues. The V segment lost 8 bases and the J segment 10 bases; nucleotides outside the gene matches: 7. Germline V CDR1 and CDR2: MNHNS, SASEGT. The sequencing here drew on CD4+ or CD8+ T cells sorted from blood, taken in a trial of the OX40 agonist ivuxolimab. The TCR was taken from an adult with an advanced solid tumor such as melanoma, head and neck, liver or kidney cancer. The chain uses TRBV6-1 and TRBJ2-1; 8 bases are a match to TRBD2. The CDR3 DNA reads as TGTGCCAGCCTTTTTAGCGGGAAGGAGCAGTTCTTC. It yields the protein CASLFSGKEQFF.